These 22 T cell receptor beta chains share one sample of origin, sequenced in a study of OX40 agonist ivuxolimab in advanced cancers. The method was immunoSEQ multiplex PCR; TCRdb's version includes in-frame clones alone and lacks a portion of them. Of tens of thousands of clones in the sample, around nine tenths were seen once. This specimen was CD4+ or CD8+ T cells sorted from blood, taken in a trial of the OX40 agonist ivuxolimab. All receptors come from an adult with an advanced solid tumor such as melanoma, head and neck, liver or kidney cancer.

The rearrangement joins TRBV28 to TRBJ1-1; D perhaps matches TRBD1 (6 bases). The V and J ends lost 5 bases and 0 bases respectively, with 16 bases between them. The germline gives CDR1 MDHEN, CDR2 SYDVKM. The CDR3 contains 16 residues. Written as DNA, the CDR3 is TGTGCCAGCAGTCTCCCCGGGACATCTTTGAACACTGAAGCTTTCTTT. Translated: CASSLPGTSLNTEAFF.

This clone was seen a single time. This sequence joins TRBV6-1 and TRBJ2-7; 7 positions agree with TRBD2. Germline V gene sequence: CDR1 MNHNS, CDR2 SASEGT. V dropped 2 bases and J dropped 8; count of bases not matched to a gene: 3. This CDR3 region has 12 residues. Written as DNA, the CDR3 is TGTGCCAGCAGTGAACGGGGGGTGCAGCAGTACTTC. This translates into CASSERGVQQYF.

This chain uses TRBV2 with TRBJ1-1; 7 nucleotides align to TRBD1. V gave up 1 base and J gave up 1 base; unmatched junction bases: 0. Germline CDR1 reads SNHLY; CDR2 reads FYNNEI. This CDR3 comprises 14 residues. CDR3 coding DNA: TGTGCCAGCAGTGAAGGACAGGGGAACACTGAAGCTTTCTTT. As protein: CASSEGQGNTEAFF.

The sample holds one count of this clone. This chain connects TRBV5-5 to TRBJ1-3; 9 nucleotides line up with TRBD1. CDR1 and CDR2 (germline): SGHKS, YYEKEE (reference sequence). The J segment lost 0 bases and the V segment lost 3 bases, leaving 13 bases of the junction unmatched. This CDR3 has 19 residues. CDR3 loop: CASSSGDRDQTSSGNTIYF. The CDR3 DNA follows: TGTGCCAGCAGCTCGGGGGACAGGGACCAAACAAGCTCTGGAAACACCATATATTTT.

This chain connects TRBV27 to TRBJ2-3; the match to TRBD1 covers 8 bases. After removal of 0 bases from V and 0 bases from J, the junction contained 5 bases not matched to a gene. Germline assignment: CDR1 MNHEY and CDR2 SMNVEV (reference sequence). The CDR3 sequence is 17 residues long. DNA of the CDR3: TGTGCCAGCAGTTTATCGCCCGGACAGGGAAGCACAGATACGCAGTATTTT. The encoded protein is CASSLSPGQGSTDTQYF.

The chain joins TRBV9 to TRBJ2-1; D unclear. Looked up from germline, CDR1 is SGDLS and CDR2 is YYNGEE. The CDR3 has 14 amino acids. V lost 0 bases and J lost 0, with 4 bases in between. The CDR3 region has the DNA TGTGCCAGCAGCGTAGTCACCTCCTACAATGAGCAGTTCTTC. Amino acid sequence: CASSVVTSYNEQFF.

The chain recombines TRBV11-2 with TRBJ2-7; D is uncertain. The CDR3 loop spans 12 amino acids. Trimming cost V 5 bases and J 7 bases, with 12 bases left between them. Germline-derived CDR1 and CDR2 are SGHAT and FQNNGV. CDR3 amino acids: CASSRGPLEQYV. The DNA of the CDR3 is TGTGCCAGCAGCAGAGGACCCCTAGAGCAGTACGTC.

The chain has TRBV25-1 and TRBJ2-5; TRBD1 is a possible D gene (6 bases). Trimming left V 6 bases short and J 0 bases short, with 11 bases between. The CDR3 sequence is 14 residues long. Germline CDR1 and CDR2: MGHDK and SYGVNS. CDR3 DNA: TGTGCCAGCAGCCGGGACATATACCAAGAGACCCAGTACTTC. It codes for CASSRDIYQETQYF.

The chain uses TRBV7-3 and TRBJ2-3; D is unclear. The CDR3 is made up of 14 amino acids. The germline V gene encodes CDR1 SGHTA and CDR2 FQGTGA. Trimming shortened V by 1 base and J by 4 bases, and 9 bases separated the two germline ends. DNA for the CDR3: TGTGCCAGCAGCTTAATGGGAAGCGCAGATACGCAGTATTTT. Encoded protein: CASSLMGSADTQYF. The entire variable domain, with the rest obtained from reference TRBV7-3 and TRBJ2-3, is as follows: GAGVSQTPSNKVTEKGKYVELRCDPISGHTALYWYRQSLGQGPEFLIYFQGTGAADDSGLPNDRFFAVRPEGSVSTLKIQRTERGDSAVYLCASSLMGSADTQYFGPGTRLTVL.

V is TRBV6-5 and J is TRBJ2-1, with no clear D. This CDR3 has 12 amino acids. The germline CDR1 and CDR2 sequences are MNHEY and SVGAGI. Trimming took off 4 bases at V and 9 bases at J, with 10 bases between the two ends. CDR3 nucleotides: TGTGCCAGCAGTTTGGTCGTGGGTGAGCAGTTCTTC. Translating it yields CASSLVVGEQFF.

The chain couples TRBV18 to TRBJ2-7; a possible D gene is TRBD1 (6 bases). The CDR3 sequence is 14 residues long. Trimming removed 2 bases from V and 2 bases from J, with 10 bases in between. Germline V gives CDR1 KGHSH, CDR2 LQKENI. CDR3 protein: CASSPVRTAYEQYF. The CDR3 nucleotides are TGTGCCAGCTCACCAGTACGGACAGCCTACGAGCAGTACTTC.

The chain employs TRBV13 and TRBJ1-6; D is unclear. Deletions cut 5 bases from V and 14 bases from J, with 13 bases between. This CDR3 spans 12 amino acids. Looked up from germline, CDR1 is PRHDT and CDR2 is FYEKMQ (reference sequence). CDR3 loop: CASSARPGTLHF. The CDR3 bases are TGTGCCAGCAGCGCCCGCCCCGGGACCCTCCACTTT.

This sequence joins TRBV4-3 and TRBJ2-1, with D hard to call. Per germline, CDR1 LGHNA and CDR2 YSLEER. V lost 1 base and J 0 bases, leaving 10 bases between the germline ends. The CDR3 is 16 amino acids. In DNA form, the CDR3 reads TGCGCCAGCAGCCAAGTATGGCTGAGCTCCTACAATGAGCAGTTCTTC. Translated: CASSQVWLSSYNEQFF.

In regard to this clone: The junction and the germline gene differ at one end; a read error may be behind it. The chain links TRBV15 to TRBJ1-4, with a possible D match to TRBD1 (6 bases). The V gene's germline CDR1 is LNHNV and CDR2 YYDKDF (reference sequence). The CDR3 loop spans 15 amino acids. CDR3 in DNA: TGTGCCATCAGCAGAGCAGGGGCGGGAGACGAAAAACTGTTTTTT. This gives the protein CAISRAGAGDEKLFF. Together with reference TRBV15 and TRBJ1-4, the CDR3 gives the full variable domain: DAMVIQNPRYQVTQFGKPVTLSCSQTLNHNVMYWYQQKSSQAPKLLFHYYDKDFNNEADTPDNFQSRRPNTSFCFLDIRSPGLGDTAMYLCAISRAGAGDEKLFFGSGTQLSVL.

J is TRBJ2-7 and V is TRBV6-6, with D perhaps TRBD2 (5 bases). The CDR3 length is 16 residues. Germline V lookup: CDR1 MNHNY, CDR2 SVGAGI (reference sequence). V was trimmed by 0 bases and J by 2 bases, leaving 14 bases between them. In DNA form, the CDR3 reads TGTGCCAGCAGTTACTCTGTGGATAGCGTGCCCTACGAGCAGTACTTC. Amino acids: CASSYSVDSVPYEQYF.

A remark on this clone: Distinct nucleotide sequences in the sample also encode this CDR3. J is TRBJ2-2 and V is TRBV7-2, with a possible D match to TRBD1 (6 bases). Germline CDR1 reads SGHTA; CDR2 reads FQGNSA. The CDR3 is 15 residues long. Trimming took 4 bases from V and 5 from J, leaving 14 bases between them. The CDR3 sequence: CASSSDRSGTGELFF. The CDR3 nucleotides are TGTGCCAGCAGCTCGGACAGATCAGGGACCGGGGAGCTGTTTTTT.

The J gene is TRBJ2-1, the V gene TRBV11-3, with TRBD1 matching over 7 bases. After removal of 4 bases from V and 7 bases from J, the junction contained 4 bases not matched to a gene. From germline, CDR1 is SGHNT and CDR2 YENEEA. The CDR3 totals 13 residues. CDR3: CASSYGTANEQFF. The CDR3 region has the DNA TGTGCCAGCAGCTACGGGACAGCTAATGAGCAGTTCTTC.

The V gene is TRBV18, the J gene TRBJ1-4; 7 nucleotides line up with TRBD1. V lost 4 bases to trimming and J lost 0 bases; unmatched junction nucleotides: 5. The CDR3 is made up of 16 amino acids. Germline V gives CDR1 KGHSH, CDR2 LQKENI. CDR3 coding DNA: TGTGCCAGCTCACTGAGACAGGGCGCAACTAATGAAAAACTGTTTTTT. This translates into CASSLRQGATNEKLFF.

DNA of the CDR3: TGTGCCAGCAAACGGGGCTTGAACACTGAAGCTTTCTTT. Amino acid sequence: CASKRGLNTEAFF. The rearrangement joins TRBV28 to TRBJ1-1, with D perhaps matching TRBD1 (5 bases). The CDR3 is 13 amino acids. CDR1 is MDHEN, CDR2 SYDVKM, per germline. The V end lost 7 bases, the J end lost 0 bases, and 9 bases lay between the germline ends.

This chain links TRBV5-8 with TRBJ1-2, with 7 bases matching TRBD1. The junction had 1 base not matched to a gene; V was cut back by 3 bases and J by 5 bases. Germline V gene data show CDR1 as SGHTS and CDR2 as YDEGEE. The CDR3 is made up of 12 amino acids. The CDR3 here is CASSWDSYGYTF. In DNA, the CDR3 is TGTGCCAGCAGCTGGGACAGTTATGGCTACACCTTC.

A note on this clone: A read error may produce the germline difference seen at one junction end. V and J are TRBV7-9 and TRBJ1-1; TRBD1 is a possible D gene (5 bases). This CDR3 is 13 amino acids long. CDR1 and CDR2 (germline): SEHNR, FQNEAQ (reference sequence). CDR3 sequence reads: CASRKQENPEAFF. The CDR3 DNA follows: TGTGCCAGCAGAAAACAGGAGAACCCTGAAGCTTTCTTT. The full variable domain, with the rest looked up from reference TRBV7-9 and TRBJ1-1, is DTGVSQNPRHKITKRGQNVTFRCDPISEHNRLYWYRQTLGQGPEFLTYFQNEAQLEKSRLLSDRFSAERPKGSFSTLEIQRTEQGDSAMYLCASRKQENPEAFFGQGTRLTVV.

The chain links TRBV27 to TRBJ1-1; no firm D call. The CDR3 covers 14 residues. V was clipped by 6 bases and J by 3 bases, with 14 bases between them. In germline, CDR1 is MNHEY, CDR2 SMNVEV (reference sequence). CDR3 in amino acids: CASRTLQFYTEAFF. CDR3 DNA sequence: TGTGCCAGCAGAACATTACAGTTCTACACTGAAGCTTTCTTT.